This record concerns one TCR beta chain sequence. Its antigen is unknown. No base quality values were provided; no much bigger clone lies one nucleotide off. The sample originates from a study of CD8 T cells in Susac syndrome (dated by TCRdb to 2018 to 2020). General notes on the study: Whether CD8+ T cell activation and differentiation in Susac syndrome was antigen driven was tested using repertoire sequencing.

Peripheral blood CD8+ and CD4+ T cells from healthy donors, Susac syndrome patients and multiple sclerosis patients were profiled using high-throughput TCR beta sequencing. The multiple sclerosis controls were treatment-naive patients who had stable or active relapsing-remitting disease and met the revised McDonald criteria. Bulk CD8+ and CD4+ T cells were purified by magnetic negative isolation, while CD8+ TEMRA cells were enriched using FACS. Blood was drawn into EDTA tubes, processed within 24 hours, and PBMCs were isolated by density gradient centrifugation. PBMCs destined for TCR sequencing were cryopreserved in liquid nitrogen and later thawed in a 37 °C water bath. Purity of sorted or isolated CD4+, CD8+ and CD8+ TEMRA cells was at least 90%. RNA was extracted with the RNeasy kit and 0.5 to 1 ug was reverse transcribed using random hexamers. The immunoSEQ multiplex PCR assay, covering 54 Vbeta and 13 Jbeta segments, was used to amplify TCR beta CDR3 regions. To correct PCR amplification bias, a synthetic template baseline was used for both primer optimization and computational correction. As for the authors' bioinformatics: Only productive sequences were kept, with reads annotated to V, D and J genes according to IMGT and analyzed in immunoSEQ Analyzer. Clonality was computed as one minus Shannon entropy normalized by log2 of the number of productive unique sequences. For each patient and control, public and private clones were evaluated within the 100 most prevalent clones. Clones were defined as Susac-specific if absent from the healthy and MS cohorts, from approximately 1,100 published viral clones and from other ImmuneACCESS disease sequences. TCRdb reprocessed the public reads (quality trimming at Q25 with fastp, clone calling with MiXCR) and kept in-frame beta chains. Each record represents a unique CDR3 protein, reported with the most common genes and DNA among its rows. The V and J calls reflect TCRdb's pipeline rather than the authors' work. This sample lists 300,000 to 350,000 distinct CDR3 sequences; around 90% were detected once. The ten largest account for approximately 0.065% of the sample.

What the authors observed across the whole study: The TCR sequencing and HLA analysis was acknowledged to have included a relatively small number of individuals.

Specimen: CD4+ T cells from PBMCs. This receptor was obtained from a human donor with multiple sclerosis.

The bases are TGTGCCAGCGGCGTAGGTGCTGAGCAGTTCTTC. This translates into CASGVGAEQFF. The chain uses TRBV6-1 and TRBJ2-1; the D gene cannot be named for sure. V and J are truncated by 8 bases and 9 bases respectively, leaving an intervening sequence of 11 bases. The CDR3, from cysteine to phenylalanine, totals 11 residues. CDR3 DNA only is kept here, 33 bases in frame from base 1. From the germline V gene, CDR1 is MNHNS and CDR2 is SASEGT.